This T cell receptor beta chain was captured in a study of blood T cell repertoires in COVID-19. Study as a whole: Specimens from acute and convalescent COVID-19 originated in the United States, Italy and Spain. T cells, B-cell-depleted T cells, or PBMCs provided the cDNA or gDNA that served as material.

About this clone itself: Additional DNA sequences in this sample encode the identical CDR3.

In the original workflow: Reference gene primers were amplified, and this amplification served to estimate nucleated cell counts. This table comes from immunoSEQ multiplex PCR, and its TCRdb copy is limited to in-frame clones, with some not included. V and J calls and clone size follow that table, whereas D and trimming were derived from the DNA. The data contain some 210,000 clones, approximately 78% of them singletons. V was pared by 2 bases and J by 1 base, with 6 bases between. The CDR3 has 13 amino acids. CDR1 and CDR2 (germline): MNHEY, SVGAGI. The sequencing sample was made of peripheral blood. The V gene is TRBV6-5, the J gene TRBJ2-7; no reliable D call. The source of this sequence is a woman in her 40s with acute or convalescent COVID-19. The CDR3 loop reads CASSYGGSYEQYF. The CDR3 nucleotides are TGTGCCAGCAGTTACGGCGGATCCTACGAGCAGTACTTC.